These 26 T cell receptor beta chains came from one sample sequenced in a study of regulatory T cells in long-lasting Graves disease. Libraries of TCR beta came from iRepertoire HTBI primers plus Arm-PCR of CDR3 regions. TCRdb re-called the multiplex PCR reads through MiXCR, storing one row per CDR3 protein. The table has 450,000 to 700,000 distinct CDR3 sequences, about 14% seen once. Time point given: newly diagnosed GD, antithyroid drugs for less than 3 months. Preparation of the TCR library used RNA extracted from PBMCs. These data also formed part of another study, on T cells in Graves' hyperthyroidism and ophthalmopathy.

The sample consisted of peripheral blood mononuclear cells (PBMCs), taken at new diagnosis, from a patient treated with antithyroid drugs. These receptors originate from a man aged 25 to 40 with Graves disease.

This clonotype was seen ten or more times. The chain recombines TRBV6-1 with TRBJ2-3, with 11 nucleotides matching TRBD2. V dropped 6 bases and J dropped 2; count of bases not matched to a gene: 10. CDR1 and CDR2 (germline): MNHNS, SASEGT. The CDR3 has 17 residues. CDR3 in amino acids: CASSTSLAGGPTDTQYF. In DNA, the CDR3 is TGTGCCAGCAGCACCTCCCTAGCGGGAGGTCCCACAGATACGCAGTATTTT.

Notes on this clonotype: A much larger clone sits a single nucleotide away, making a read error possible. This sequence joins TRBV9 and TRBJ2-1; D call uncertain. The CDR3 is made up of 13 amino acids. V lost 2 bases and J lost 10, with 13 bases in between. Germline assignment: CDR1 SGDLS and CDR2 YYNGEE. For the CDR3, the DNA is TGTGCCAGCAGCGTCCGGATAAAGGGCGAGCAGTTCTTC. Amino acids: CASSVRIKGEQFF.

This chain links TRBV7-9 with TRBJ2-1; 7 positions agree with TRBD1. V shed 0 bases and J 15 bases; nucleotides not matched to a gene: 2. The germline gives CDR1 SEHNR, CDR2 FQNEAQ (reference sequence). The CDR3 is 11 amino acids. As DNA, the CDR3 is TGTGCCAGCAGCTTAGCGGGACAGAGGTTCTTC. Amino acid sequence: CASSLAGQRFF.

The table lists this clonotype with many counts. The chain carries TRBV11-2 and TRBJ2-1; D not certain. CDR1 and CDR2 (germline): SGHAT, FQNNGV. The CDR3 consists of 12 residues. The V end was cut by 5 bases, the J end by 7 bases, with 9 bases between. CDR3 bases: TGTGCCAGCAGCGCCGACCGGAATGAGCAGTTCTTC. Its translation is CASSADRNEQFF.

This clonotype was observed at least ten times. The chain couples TRBV5-1 to TRBJ2-1; D is ambiguous. V dropped 4 bases and J dropped 3 bases, with 14 bases sitting between them. This CDR3 contains 15 residues. Germline V gene data show CDR1 as SGHRS and CDR2 as YFSETQ. The CDR3 is CASSKDPSVYNEQFF. The CDR3 nucleotides are TGCGCCAGCAGCAAGGATCCGTCGGTCTACAATGAGCAGTTCTTC.

This chain uses TRBV6-4 with TRBJ2-2, with D perhaps TRBD2 (5 bases). The CDR3 length is 14 residues. Germline values: CDR1 MRHNA, CDR2 SNTAGT. Between the trimmed V and J ends, which lost 4 bases and 2 bases, there was a span of 8 bases. The CDR3 DNA reads TGTGCCAGCAGTGTCGGGGAAAACACCGGGGAGCTGTTTTTT. This encodes CASSVGENTGELFF.

This clonotype was detected many times. The V and J genes are TRBV29-1 and TRBJ2-5; the match to TRBD2 covers 12 bases. The CDR3 is made up of 16 amino acids. V gave up 5 bases and J gave up 1 base; unmatched junction bases: 8. CDR1 is SQVTM and CDR2 is ANQGSEA in the germline V gene. CDR3 amino acids: CSVSRLAGAPQETQYF. The CDR3 coding sequence is TGCAGCGTTAGTAGACTAGCGGGAGCCCCCCAAGAGACCCAGTACTTC.

This clonotype has a count of ten or more. The CDR3 bases are TGTGCCAGCAGTGATGGCGGGAGTAGGGCAGATACGCAGTATTTT. Translated, it gives CASSDGGSRADTQYF. The chain links TRBV2 to TRBJ2-3, with 7 bases lining up with TRBD2. The V gene's germline CDR1 is SNHLY and CDR2 FYNNEI. The V gene end was trimmed by 3 bases and the J gene end by 4 bases; junction bases not matched to a gene: 7. The CDR3 has 15 amino acids.

This rearrangement joins TRBV18 to TRBJ1-5; 9 positions match TRBD1. The germline V gene has CDR1 KGHSH and CDR2 LQKENI. CDR3 length: 14 amino acids. Trimming took 5 bases from V and 8 from J; bases not matched to a gene: 7. The CDR3 DNA follows: TGTGCCAGCTCAAATAACAGGGGGCGGGAGCCCCAGCATTTT. Translation: CASSNNRGREPQHF.

This clonotype has at least ten counts. The chain recombines TRBV29-1 with TRBJ1-2; no clear D. The CDR3 is made up of 12 amino acids. The germline CDR1 and CDR2 sequences are SQVTM and ANQGSEA. Trimming pared 5 bases from V and 1 base from J, leaving 8 bases between. The DNA of the CDR3 is TGCAGCGTTCACAGCTTTAACTATGGCTACACCTTC. This sequence encodes CSVHSFNYGYTF. The full variable domain, rest sourced from reference TRBV29-1 and TRBJ1-2, is SAVISQKPSRDICQRGTSLTIQCQVDSQVTMMFWYRQQPGQSLTLIATANQGSEATYESGFVIDKFPISRPNLTFSTLTVSNMSPEDSSIYLCSVHSFNYGYTFGSGTRLTVV.

Comment on this clonotype: A much more abundant neighbour one base away suggests this may be a read error. DNA of the CDR3: TGTGCCAGCGGTTACTCGACAGGGGGCGGTTACGAGCAGTACTTC. Protein sequence: CASGYSTGGGYEQYF. The V and J genes are TRBV6-6 and TRBJ2-7; 10 positions match TRBD1. Germline CDR1 is MNHNY and CDR2 is SVGAGI (reference sequence). The CDR3 contains 15 residues.

This clonotype was counted only a few times. The rearrangement joins TRBV11-3 to TRBJ2-7; 12 bases align to TRBD1. J gave up 5 bases and V 3 bases, and 5 bases lay outside the gene matches. The CDR3 runs to 15 residues. CDR1 SGHNT and CDR2 YENEEA come from the germline V gene. The CDR3, as DNA: TGTGCCAGCAGCTTTGGGACAGGGGGCCGGGACGAGCAGTACTTC. It is translated as CASSFGTGGRDEQYF.

In this sample, this clonotype turned up many times. V is TRBV12-3 or TRBV12-4 and J is TRBJ2-2, with a weak D call TRBD1 (5 bases). Trimming shortened V by 1 base and J by 6 bases, and 6 bases separated the two germline ends. The CDR3 sequence is 13 residues long. The CDR3 nucleotides are TGTGCCAGCAGTTTAGAGGGGCCCGGGGAGCTGTTTTTT. Translated, it gives CASSLEGPGELFF.

The table lists this clonotype with many counts. The V call is TRBV30, the J call TRBJ1-3; D is unresolved. V lost 5 bases to trimming and J lost 0 bases, with 14 bases between them. Germline CDR1 reads GTSNPN; CDR2 reads SVGIG (reference sequence). The length of the CDR3 is 15 residues. The CDR3 coding sequence is TGTGCCTGGGGTTTCTCAGTCCTCTCTGGAAACACCATATATTTT. It is translated as CAWGFSVLSGNTIYF.

This clonotype was observed a few times. The J gene is TRBJ1-2, the V gene TRBV4-1; D is ambiguous. CDR1 is MGHRA and CDR2 is YSYEKL in the germline V gene. V shed 0 bases and J shed 3 bases, with 8 bases lying between them. There are 14 residues in the CDR3. CDR3 loop: CASSQEWVDYGYTF. The CDR3 nucleotides read TGCGCCAGCAGCCAAGAATGGGTTGACTATGGCTACACCTTC.

There are a few counts of this clonotype. The chain combines TRBV7-2 with TRBJ2-1, with 10 bases matching TRBD2. The CDR3 length is 15 residues. Germline values: CDR1 SGHTA, CDR2 FQGNSA. The ends lost 5 bases at V and 8 bases at J; junction bases unmatched: 9. CDR3 protein: CASSPAGGTSYEQFF. CDR3 nucleotide sequence: TGTGCCAGCAGCCCAGCGGGAGGGACTAGCTATGAGCAGTTCTTC.

The J gene is TRBJ2-5, the V gene TRBV3-1; TRBD1 matches 9 bases. Germline CDR1 is LGHDT and CDR2 is YNNKEL (reference sequence). V lost 8 bases, J lost 5 bases, and 15 bases stayed unmatched. The CDR3 has 16 residues. CDR3 coding DNA: TGTGCCAGCGGCAAAATCCGGGACAGGGAAGGGGAGACCCAGTACTTC. It translates to CASGKIRDREGETQYF.

Only a few counts were recorded for this clonotype. This chain connects TRBV18 to TRBJ2-7; TRBD1 might be the D (7 bases). The V gene's germline CDR1 is KGHSH and CDR2 LQKENI. V lost 4 bases and J 2 bases, leaving 15 bases between the germline ends. The CDR3 length is 15 residues. Here the CDR3 DNA reads TGTGCCAGCTCACATCCCGCAGGGGGGACCTACGAGCAGTACTTC. This codes for CASSHPAGGTYEQYF.

This sequence joins TRBV5-1 and TRBJ1-5, with TRBD1 identical over 8 bases. V was clipped by 1 base and J by 0 bases; unmatched bases: 9. Germline CDR1 and CDR2: SGHRS and YFSETQ. The CDR3 consists of 18 residues. CDR3 protein: CASSLSRLTGVSNQPQHF. In DNA form, the CDR3 reads TGCGCCAGCAGCTTGTCACGTTTGACAGGGGTTAGCAATCAGCCCCAGCATTTT.

This clonotype was seen repeatedly, ten times or more. V is TRBV5-1 and J is TRBJ2-7; 10 bases are a match to TRBD1. This CDR3 is 16 amino acids long. J gave up 6 bases and V 4 bases, and 13 bases lay outside the gene matches. From germline, CDR1 is SGHRS and CDR2 YFSETQ. The CDR3: CASSPSGRDRGREQYF. The CDR3 nucleotides are TGCGCCAGCAGCCCATCAGGGAGGGACAGGGGTCGCGAGCAGTACTTC.

At least ten counts were recorded for this clonotype. V and J are TRBV29-1 and TRBJ1-1; 7 bases are shared with TRBD1. Germline V gene data show CDR1 as SQVTM and CDR2 as ANQGSEA. The CDR3 totals 14 residues. V was pared by 7 bases and J by 4 bases, with 12 bases of the junction left unmatched. CDR3 residues: CSGKQGFMGTEAFF. CDR3 coding DNA: TGCAGCGGGAAACAGGGGTTTATGGGCACTGAAGCTTTCTTT.

At least ten counts were recorded for this clonotype. This chain joins TRBV20-1 and TRBJ2-3, with 12 nucleotides matching TRBD2. This CDR3 is 15 amino acids long. Germline V CDR1 and CDR2: DFQATT, SNEGSKA (reference sequence). Losses at the gene ends were 3 bases for V and 4 bases for J; bases not matched to a gene: 5. Here the CDR3 reads CSASLAGGVSDTQYF. In DNA, the CDR3 is TGCAGTGCTAGTCTAGCGGGAGGGGTCTCAGATACGCAGTATTTT.

This clonotype has at least ten counts. The chain joins TRBV11-2 to TRBJ2-3, with unresolved D. Trimming left V 10 bases short and J 6 bases short, with 17 bases between. Germline V lookup: CDR1 SGHAT, CDR2 FQNNGV. There are 13 residues in the CDR3. In DNA, the CDR3 is TGTGCCACCAAAATAGAATGGTTGGATACGCAGTATTTT. This encodes CATKIEWLDTQYF.

This clonotype was found many times. The V call is TRBV29-1, the J call TRBJ2-7; D possibly corresponds to TRBD1 (7 bases). Germline CDR1 is SQVTM and CDR2 is ANQGSEA. V lost 6 bases and J 6 bases, leaving 21 bases between the germline ends. The CDR3 totals 14 residues. The CDR3, as DNA: TGCAGCGTCCTCTCTGGAGGGGGCCAAGGCGAGCAGTACTTC. Translation gives CSVLSGGGQGEQYF.

This clonotype was observed many times. This sequence joins TRBV12-3 or TRBV12-4 and TRBJ2-7; D is ambiguous. CDR3 size: 15 residues. Trimming took off 2 bases at V and 1 base at J, with 12 bases between the two ends. The CDR3 spells CASSLMAPSSYEQYF. The CDR3 DNA follows: TGTGCCAGCAGTTTAATGGCGCCTTCATCCTACGAGCAGTACTTC.

There are a few counts of this clonotype. This chain joins TRBV3-1 and TRBJ1-3, with D unclear. The length of the CDR3 is 13 residues. Germline loops: CDR1 LGHDT, CDR2 YNNKEL (reference sequence). V was shortened by 1 base and J by 4 bases, with 5 bases between the two germline ends. CDR3 sequence reads: CASSQGQGNTIYF. Written as DNA, the CDR3 is TGTGCCAGCAGCCAAGGGCAGGGAAACACCATATATTTT.